This T cell receptor beta chain was captured by sequencing in a study of OX40 agonist ivuxolimab in advanced cancers. About the investigation overall: Ivuxolimab was a fully human IgG2 agonistic monoclonal antibody targeting the costimulatory receptor OX40 (CD134). Intravenous ivuxolimab was administered to patients every 2 weeks at six dose levels: 0.01, 0.1, 0.3, 1.5, 3 and 10 mg/kg. Of the 50 to 55 dose-escalation patients, hepatocellular carcinoma was present in about 19, melanoma in some 15, renal cell carcinoma in 9 and head and neck cancer in 9. In the dose-escalation cohort, 70% to 85% of patients were male, and the mean age was approximately 60 years, with a range of roughly 20 to 80. Patients were allowed to have had prior anti-PD-1, anti-PD-L1 or anti-CTLA-4 therapy, and approximately 40% of the dose-escalation patients had been treated with checkpoint inhibitors. Partial responses occurred in three dose-escalation patients, of whom one had hepatocellular carcinoma and two had cutaneous melanoma. The purpose of peripheral TCRbeta sequencing was to test whether ivuxolimab changed TCR sequence diversity and led to clonal T-cell expansion. The paper reports the monotherapy dose-escalation portion (N of about 50 patients) of the phase I ivuxolimab trial. The paper's findings and limits, for the study overall: After ivuxolimab, expanded clones were on average more numerous among CD8+ T cells than among CD4+ T cells. Antigen specificity was not determined for the clonally expanded peripheral T cells. In the 0.1-3.0 mg/kg groups, partial responders were among the patients with the lowest normalized peripheral clonal expansion, particularly in CD8+ T cells. Low levels of normalized T-cell clonal expansion were also seen in some patients who did not respond. At doses of 0.1 to 3.0 mg/kg, clonal expansion of both CD4+ and CD8+ T cells in blood was seen between baseline and week 6.

The trial excluded patients who had a history of autoimmune disease or who were on systemic immunosuppression. In every dose cohort, peripheral blood was drawn for TCR sequencing at baseline, cycle 4 day 1, and cycle 7 day 1. Samples came from an open-label, multicenter, first-in-human phase I dose-escalation trial of ivuxolimab. Adults with locally advanced or metastatic melanoma, renal cell, hepatocellular, or head and neck squamous cell carcinoma were enrolled in the trial. Before TCR sequencing, CD4+ T cells and CD8+ T cells from peripheral blood were sorted into separate populations. Genomic DNA was extracted from sorted cells for sequencing of the TCRbeta CDR3 region. The immunoSEQ Assay was used to sequence the TCRbeta CDR3 regions. What TCRdb holds here is the immuneACCESS table cut down to in-frame rearrangements. Part of the clones is not present; checked against another copy, under half of the missing clones reflect an unresolved V gene, and the others are unexplained. A total of roughly 86,000 clones appear in this sample, roughly nine tenths of them only once. The ten largest clones represent around 0.69% of the sample.

V ends up 5 bases short and J 2 bases short, with an unmatched junction base count of 6. In the germline V gene, CDR1 corresponds to MNHNS and CDR2 to SASEGT. The CDR3 starts with the cysteine, ends with the phenylalanine, and has 15 residues. Here the CDR3 DNA is all that survives: 45 bases in frame from base 1. Turning to this clone: Its target antigen remains unknown. No base quality values were provided; no much bigger clone lies one nucleotide off.

This TCR was recovered from an adult with an advanced solid tumor such as melanoma, head and neck, liver or kidney cancer. The sample here was CD4+ or CD8+ T cells sorted from blood, taken in a trial of the OX40 agonist ivuxolimab. The rearranged chain carries TRBV6-1 and TRBJ2-3; 8 central nucleotides agree with TRBD1. This receptor has the CDR3 CASSLDRGHTDTQYF. The DNA reads as follows: TGTGCCAGCAGTCTAGACAGGGGTCACACAGATACGCAGTATTTT.